Shown below are 27 T cell receptor beta chains from a single sample sequenced in a study of regulatory T cells in long-lasting Graves disease. HTBI primers from iRepertoire and Arm-PCR of CDR3 regions yielded the TCR beta libraries. From the multiplex PCR reads, TCRdb called clonotypes with MiXCR, one entry per CDR3 protein. The data hold roughly 380,000 distinct CDR3 sequences, with roughly a sixth observed a single time. Regarding time point: newly diagnosed GD, antithyroid drugs for less than 3 months. The TCR library was made from RNA extracted from PBMCs. This specimen was peripheral blood mononuclear cells (PBMCs), taken at new diagnosis, from a patient treated with antithyroid drugs. These receptors were obtained from a female donor with Graves disease.

This clonotype was detected many times. The V gene is TRBV12-3 or TRBV12-4, the J gene TRBJ1-2; no firm D call. Trimming took off 6 bases at V and 2 bases at J, with 13 bases between the two ends. The CDR3 runs to 14 residues. In DNA form, the CDR3 reads TGTGCCAGCAGCTTAACCGGGGTGAACTATGGCTACACCTTC. As protein: CASSLTGVNYGYTF.

This clonotype has at least ten counts. V gene TRBV4-3 combines with J gene TRBJ2-7; D is unresolved. The V gene lost 0 bases and the J gene lost 2 bases, with 8 bases spanning the gap. This CDR3 has 14 amino acids. The germline gives CDR1 LGHNA, CDR2 YSLEER. Here the CDR3 reads CASSQDLQTYEQYF. For the CDR3, the DNA is TGCGCCAGCAGCCAAGATTTACAGACCTACGAGCAGTACTTC.

This clonotype was counted a few times. The rearrangement links TRBV12-3 or TRBV12-4 to TRBJ1-1, with D unclear. This CDR3 contains 14 residues. Trimming removed 2 bases at V and 4 bases at J, with 11 bases between. The CDR3 bases are TGTGCCAGCAGTTTATTAGGGTACGGCACTGAAGCTTTCTTT. Protein product: CASSLLGYGTEAFF.

The sample holds a few counts of this clonotype. A read error is possible here, since a much larger clone lies one base away. Lacking the conserved final phenylalanine or tryptophan, this CDR3 likely reflects a read error. This sequence joins TRBV5-1 and TRBJ1-1; D gene ambiguous. The V gene's germline CDR1 is SGHRS and CDR2 YFSETQ. V lost 5 bases and J 1 base, leaving 15 bases between the germline ends. This CDR3 contains 15 residues. For the CDR3, the DNA is TGCGCCAGCAGTATTTCACCGACCGCGAACACTGAAGCTTTCCTT. The encoded protein is CASSISPTANTEAFL.

This chain uses TRBV5-4 with TRBJ2-1; 11 positions agree with TRBD2. Germline CDR1 is SGHNT and CDR2 is YYREEE (reference sequence). The CDR3 sequence is 18 residues long. Trimming took 4 bases from V and 5 from J; bases not matched to a gene: 14. CDR3 sequence: CASSPTGTSGQANNEQFF. CDR3 sequence (DNA): TGTGCCAGCAGCCCAACCGGGACTAGCGGTCAGGCAAACAATGAGCAGTTCTTC.

The genes are TRBV18 and TRBJ2-5; the match to TRBD1 covers 10 bases. V shed 3 bases, J shed 4 bases, and the junction held 5 bases outside the gene matches. From germline, CDR1 is KGHSH and CDR2 LQKENI. This CDR3 is built from 15 residues. The CDR3 loop is CASSPKDRGRETQYF. The CDR3 DNA sequence: TGTGCCAGCTCACCCAAAGACAGGGGGCGAGAGACCCAGTACTTC.

This clonotype was observed many times. The chain has TRBV20-1 and TRBJ2-1, with D maybe TRBD1 (5 bases). The V gene's germline CDR1 is DFQATT and CDR2 SNEGSKA (reference sequence). The CDR3 spans 12 residues. V was cut by 5 bases and J by 4 bases, with 9 bases left in between. The CDR3 spells CSAPQGYNEQFF. CDR3 DNA: TGCAGTGCTCCCCAGGGATACAATGAGCAGTTCTTC.

This chain connects TRBV18 to TRBJ2-3; possibly TRBD2 for D (6 bases). Trimming shortened V by 3 bases and J by 0 bases, and 13 bases separated the two germline ends. CDR3 size: 16 residues. Germline V gene lookup returns CDR1 KGHSH and CDR2 LQKENI. The CDR3 region has the DNA TGTGCCAGCTCACCTCCAGCGGGCCTAAGCACAGATACGCAGTATTTT. Its protein is CASSPPAGLSTDTQYF.

This clonotype was counted at least ten times. The J gene is TRBJ2-3, the V gene TRBV5-1; D unresolved. This CDR3 spans 16 amino acids. With 5 bases removed from V and 4 bases from J, the gap between germline ends came to 20 bases. Germline CDR1 SGHRS, CDR2 YFSETQ. The CDR3 bases are TGCGCCAGCAGTTCCGGACGGCCTGAAATCGCAGATACGCAGTATTTT. Encoded protein: CASSSGRPEIADTQYF. The whole variable domain, remainder taken from reference TRBV5-1 and TRBJ2-3, is KAGVTQTPRYLIKTRGQQVTLSCSPISGHRSVSWYQQTPGQGLQFLFEYFSETQRNKGNFPGRFSGRQFSNSRSEMNVSTLELGDSALYLCASSSGRPEIADTQYFGPGTRLTVL.

In its sample, this clonotype was seen many times. V gene TRBV5-4 combines with J gene TRBJ2-5, with D perhaps matching TRBD2 (5 bases). Germline assignment: CDR1 SGHNT and CDR2 YYREEE (reference sequence). Between the trimmed V and J ends, which lost 0 bases and 3 bases, there was a span of 12 bases. This CDR3 spans 15 amino acids. CDR3 sequence (DNA): TGTGCCAGCAGCTTGGGCCCTTCGGGGAAAGAGACCCAGTACTTC. This sequence encodes CASSLGPSGKETQYF.

This clonotype was detected ten times or more. V gene TRBV7-6 combines with J gene TRBJ2-3; TRBD2 agrees at 13 bases. This CDR3 has 18 residues. The J segment lost 3 bases and the V segment lost 4 bases, leaving 10 bases of the junction unmatched. Germline loops: CDR1 SGHVS, CDR2 FNYEAQ. The CDR3 sequence is CASSWTSGSAGGTDTQYF. The DNA for the CDR3 is TGTGCCAGCAGCTGGACTAGCGGGAGTGCGGGAGGAACAGATACGCAGTATTTT.

This clonotype was recorded at least ten times. This CDR3 is CSVEGASGVHGDTQYF. CDR3 sequence (DNA): TGCAGCGTTGAAGGAGCTAGCGGGGTTCATGGAGATACGCAGTATTTT. V usage is TRBV29-1 and J usage is TRBJ2-3, with 9 nucleotides matching TRBD2. The CDR3 consists of 16 residues. Trimming took 1 base from V and 5 from J; bases not matched to a gene: 10. The germline V gene has CDR1 SQVTM and CDR2 ANQGSEA.

This chain connects TRBV30 to TRBJ1-1; TRBD1 agrees at 9 bases. Trimming cost V 1 base and J 4 bases; bases outside gene matches: 1. Germline loops: CDR1 GTSNPN, CDR2 SVGIG (reference sequence). There are 13 residues in the CDR3. CDR3 sequence reads: CAWSETGGTEAFF. The CDR3 bases are TGTGCCTGGAGTGAGACAGGGGGCACTGAAGCTTTCTTT.

In its sample, this clonotype was seen many times. The CDR3: CASSLRRSGRQAETQYF. The CDR3 region has the DNA TGTGCCAGCAGCTTAAGGCGGTCGGGGCGGCAGGCGGAGACCCAGTACTTC. The rearrangement links TRBV7-9 to TRBJ2-5; either TRBD1 or TRBD2 may supply D (5 bases each). V gave up 2 bases and J gave up 5 bases, with 21 bases separating them. This CDR3 comprises 17 residues. The germline gives CDR1 SEHNR, CDR2 FQNEAQ (reference sequence).

In its sample, this clonotype was seen many times. The gene calls are TRBV29-1 and TRBJ2-1, with TRBD2 matching 7 bases. CDR3 length: 13 residues. The germline gives CDR1 SQVTM, CDR2 ANQGSEA. The V segment lost 6 bases and the J segment 10 bases; nucleotides outside the gene matches: 12. The CDR3 DNA reads TGCAGCGTGCACAGACTAGCCCTGGGGGAGCAGTTCTTC. As protein: CSVHRLALGEQFF.

This clonotype has a count of ten or more. This sequence joins TRBV3-1 and TRBJ1-1, with TRBD1 as a possible D gene (5 bases). The germline CDR1 and CDR2 sequences are LGHDT and YNNKEL (reference sequence). This CDR3 comprises 14 residues. Trimming cost V 7 bases and J 1 base, with 13 bases left between them. As DNA, the CDR3 is TGTGCCAGCACCCAGGGTGAGGCGAACACTGAAGCTTTCTTT. Its translation: CASTQGEANTEAFF.

The rearrangement links TRBV3-1 to TRBJ2-6; 7 positions agree with TRBD1. The ends lost 2 bases at V and 0 bases at J; junction bases unmatched: 13. The CDR3 spans 20 residues. The germline gives CDR1 LGHDT, CDR2 YNNKEL (reference sequence). CDR3 bases: TGTGCCAGCAGCCAATTCCTACAGGGGAGAGGGCGCTCTGGGGCCAACGTCCTGACTTTC. It specifies CASSQFLQGRGRSGANVLTF. Looking up the rest from reference TRBV3-1 and TRBJ2-6 gives the full variable domain: DTAVSQTPKYLVTQMGNDKSIKCEQNLGHDTMYWYKQDSKKFLKIMFSYNNKELIINETVPNRFSPKSPDKAHLNLHINSLELGDSAVYFCASSQFLQGRGRSGANVLTFGAGSRLTVL.

This clonotype came up many times. V is TRBV27 and J is TRBJ2-7; TRBD1 matches at 10 bases. Per the germline V gene, CDR1 is MNHEY and CDR2 is SMNVEV (reference sequence). The length of the CDR3 is 18 residues. After removal of 0 bases from V and 5 bases from J, the junction contained 13 bases not matched to a gene. The CDR3 loop is CASSLSTPGQGKRDEQYF. The DNA of the CDR3 is TGTGCCAGCAGTTTATCGACCCCGGGACAGGGGAAGCGAGACGAGCAGTACTTC.

This clonotype was recorded many times. The J gene is TRBJ1-2, the V gene TRBV7-2; 8 positions agree with TRBD1. The V segment lost 1 base and the J segment 4 bases; nucleotides outside the gene matches: 14. The CDR3 sequence is 18 residues long. Germline values: CDR1 SGHTA, CDR2 FQGNSA. The CDR3 reads CASSLEGSADRAPYGYTF. The CDR3 DNA is TGTGCCAGCAGCTTAGAAGGCAGCGCGGACAGGGCGCCCTATGGCTACACCTTC. Full variable domain (outside the CDR3, taken from reference TRBV7-2 and TRBJ1-2): GAGVSQSPSNKVTEKGKDVELRCDPISGHTALYWYRQSLGQGLEFLIYFQGNSAPDKSGLPSDRFSAERTGGSVSTLTIQRTQQEDSAVYLCASSLEGSADRAPYGYTFGSGTRLTVV.

The CDR3 DNA reads as TGTGCCATCAGTGTCCCAGGGGGGTTGAACTATGGCTACACCTTC. Its translation is CAISVPGGLNYGYTF. This chain connects TRBV10-3 to TRBJ1-2; 7 bases are shared with TRBD1. This CDR3 is 15 amino acids long. The germline V gene encodes CDR1 ENHRY and CDR2 SYGVKD. With 4 bases clipped from V and 2 bases from J, the junction kept 7 bases outside the gene matches.

The chain couples TRBV28 to TRBJ1-5; 12 nucleotides align to TRBD1. CDR1 and CDR2 (germline): MDHEN, SYDVKM. The CDR3 spans 18 residues. The trim removed 6 bases at V and 1 base at J, leaving 10 bases unmatched. The CDR3 spells CASRKRQGQGASNQPQHF. The CDR3 coding sequence is TGTGCCAGCAGGAAGAGACAGGGACAGGGGGCGAGCAATCAGCCCCAGCATTTT.

This sequence joins TRBV7-9 and TRBJ2-5; TRBD1 agrees at 8 bases. From germline, CDR1 is SEHNR and CDR2 FQNEAQ (reference sequence). Trimming removed 8 bases from V and 6 bases from J; junction bases left unmatched: 5. CDR3 length: 12 amino acids. DNA for the CDR3: TGTGCCAGCTCGGGGACAGGCAAGACCCAGTACTTC. Translated: CASSGTGKTQYF.

Comment on this clonotype: A much larger clone lies one base from this, so it may be a read error. The rearrangement joins TRBV7-2 to TRBJ1-5; 9 bases agree with TRBD1. This CDR3 is built from 15 residues. Germline CDR1 SGHTA, CDR2 FQGNSA. The CDR3 DNA reads TGTGCCTGCAGACTGGACAGGGGAGGCAATCAGCCCCAGCATTTT. This gives the protein CACRLDRGGNQPQHF.

This clonotype was recorded at least ten times. The genes are TRBV18 and TRBJ2-5, with D unclear. CDR3 length: 12 residues. V dropped 3 bases and J dropped 2 bases, with 4 bases sitting between them. Germline V gives CDR1 KGHSH, CDR2 LQKENI. CDR3 nucleotides: TGTGCCAGCTCACCCGAACAAGAGACCCAGTACTTC. It is translated as CASSPEQETQYF.

This clonotype was counted at least ten times. This rearrangement joins TRBV2 to TRBJ1-1; D is ambiguous. Germline V CDR1 and CDR2: SNHLY, FYNNEI. V was trimmed by 3 bases and J by 0 bases, leaving 14 bases between them. The CDR3 contains 16 residues. The CDR3 loop reads CASSEAWANMNTEAFF. The CDR3 region has the DNA TGTGCCAGCAGTGAGGCTTGGGCGAACATGAACACTGAAGCTTTCTTT.

A note on this clonotype: A far larger clone lies a single base away; this is likely a read error. The chain links TRBV7-2 to TRBJ2-1; D may be TRBD2 (6 bases). CDR1 SGHTA and CDR2 FQGNSA come from the germline V gene. V lost 3 bases, J lost 7 bases, and 16 bases lay in between. The CDR3 consists of 15 residues. CDR3 nucleotides: TGTGCCAGCAGCTTTGGCAGGGCGGAGGGGAATGAGCAGTTCTTC. This gives the protein CASSFGRAEGNEQFF.

The V call is TRBV27, the J call TRBJ2-4, with D possibly being TRBD2 (5 bases). Trimming left V 4 bases short and J 4 bases short, with 17 bases between. CDR3 length equals 16 residues. The germline gives CDR1 MNHEY, CDR2 SMNVEV (reference sequence). The CDR3 spells CASSSAQRNLKNIQYF. The CDR3 nucleotides read TGTGCCAGCAGTTCGGCCCAGCGGAACCTTAAAAACATTCAGTACTTC.